This T cell receptor (beta chain) was retrieved from a study of blood T cell repertoires in COVID-19. The CDR3 loop spans 14 amino acids. Germline V gene lookup returns CDR1 SGHRS and CDR2 YFSETQ. Trimming took 5 bases from V and 1 from J, leaving 12 bases between them. Using immunoSEQ multiplex PCR, the repertoire was profiled, and TCRdb retains in-frame clones only, with some absent. Of about 240,000 clones in the sample, around 86% are singletons; the top ten hold roughly an eighth. This clone has a handful of counts. The rearrangement links TRBV5-1 to TRBJ2-5; TRBD1 is a possible D gene (5 bases). The receptor was derived from an older man with acute or convalescent COVID-19. The sequenced sample was peripheral blood. The CDR3 sequence is CASRHGQGQETQYF. The CDR3, as DNA: TGCGCCAGCAGACACGGGCAGGGCCAAGAGACCCAGTACTTC.